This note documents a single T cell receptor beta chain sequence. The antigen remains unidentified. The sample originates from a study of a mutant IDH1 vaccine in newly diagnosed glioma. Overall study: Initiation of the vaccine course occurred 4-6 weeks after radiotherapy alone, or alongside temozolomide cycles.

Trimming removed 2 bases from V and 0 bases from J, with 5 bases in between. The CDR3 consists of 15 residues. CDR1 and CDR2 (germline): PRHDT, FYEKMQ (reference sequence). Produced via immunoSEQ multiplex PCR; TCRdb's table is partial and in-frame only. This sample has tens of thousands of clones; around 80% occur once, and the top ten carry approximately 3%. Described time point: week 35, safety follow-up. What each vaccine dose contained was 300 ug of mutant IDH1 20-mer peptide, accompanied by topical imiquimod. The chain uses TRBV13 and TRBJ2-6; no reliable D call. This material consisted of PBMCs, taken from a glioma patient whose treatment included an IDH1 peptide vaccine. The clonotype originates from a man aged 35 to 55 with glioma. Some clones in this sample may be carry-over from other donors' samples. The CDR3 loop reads CASSLRFSGANVLTF. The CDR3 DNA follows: TGTGCCAGCAGCTTAAGATTCTCTGGGGCCAACGTCCTGACTTTC.